This TCR beta chain is drawn from a study of blood T cell repertoires in COVID-19. Study-level information: The analysed material was cDNA or gDNA that came from T cells, B-cell-depleted T cells, or PBMCs.

TCRdb's copy holds only in-frame clones and misses some; the assay was immunoSEQ multiplex PCR. The table shows 250,000 to 300,000 clones, with roughly nine tenths occurring only once. This CDR3 spans 13 amino acids. V dropped 10 bases and J dropped 6; count of bases not matched to a gene: 8. Germline V CDR1 and CDR2: MDHEN, SYDVKM. V usage is TRBV28 and J usage is TRBJ1-5; TRBD1 agrees at 8 bases. Sequenced material: peripheral blood. This receptor was identified in a young man with active or convalescent COVID-19. The DNA for the CDR3 is TGTGCCATCCAAGGACAGGGAGGTCAGCCCCAGCATTTT. Its translation is CAIQGQGGQPQHF.